Described below is a single TCR beta chain sequence and its context. These data originate in a study of blood T cell repertoires in COVID-19. Study processing details: Amplification from reference gene primers served as the basis for estimated nucleated cell counts. The table came from immunoSEQ multiplex PCR; TCRdb's copy has only in-frame clones and leaves some out. The D gene and trimming were derived from the DNA, and the V and J assignments and clone size from that table. The table lists 150,000 to 200,000 clones, roughly 88% of them singletons, with roughly 15% in the top ten. Trimming removed 8 bases from V and 5 bases from J; junction bases left unmatched: 4. The CDR3 consists of 12 residues. The V gene's germline CDR1 is SNHLY and CDR2 FYNNEI. Participant age was roughly 18 to 90 years, and participants resided in roughly 24 US areas. The study assigned cohorts using participant-reported clinical history. Two negative PCRs, clearance, or symptom resolution had been documented for recovered Cohort 3 donors.

The rearrangement joins TRBV2 to TRBJ2-5; TRBD2 aligns across 8 bases. Sequencing input: PBMCs or T cells enriched from blood (not recorded which). The TCR comes from a man between 50 and 59 years old who had recovered from COVID-19. The CDR3 DNA sequence: TGTGCCAGCTCAAAGCGGGGGGAGACCCAGTACTTC. It translates to CASSKRGETQYF.